The 3 T cell receptor beta chains below come from one sample, sequenced in a study of CD8 T cell repertoires and HIV-1 epitope variants. Data came from immunoSEQ multiplex PCR; TCRdb stores just in-frame clones and leaves some out. The sample holds 4,000 or so clones, 50% to 70% seen once. No cognate antigen is known for these TCRs. The sequenced sample was cultured CD8+ T cells derived from PBMCs. The receptor source for this set is a male donor with HIV.

This clone occurred a few times. V gene TRBV5-5 combines with J gene TRBJ2-7; TRBD1 matches 9 bases. This CDR3 comprises 14 residues. V dropped 4 bases and J dropped 4; count of bases not matched to a gene: 6. The germline gives CDR1 SGHKS, CDR2 YYEKEE (reference sequence). In DNA form, the CDR3 reads TGTGCCAGCAGCAAAGGGACAGGGAGATACGAGCAGTACTTC. Protein: CASSKGTGRYEQYF.

The CDR3 sequence: CATQTGSYNEQFF. The DNA for the CDR3 is TGTGCCACACAGACAGGTTCCTACAATGAGCAGTTCTTC. V and J are TRBV6-5 and TRBJ2-1, with D perhaps TRBD1 (6 bases). CDR3 length: 13 amino acids. V shed 10 bases and J shed 1 base, with 11 bases lying between them. Germline CDR1 MNHEY, CDR2 SVGAGI.

The rearrangement links TRBV13 to TRBJ1-1; D call uncertain. Trimming took 5 bases from V and 0 from J, leaving 7 bases between them. The CDR3 is 13 residues long. Germline assignment: CDR1 PRHDT and CDR2 FYEKMQ (reference sequence). DNA of the CDR3: TGTGCCAGCAGCGCCTTCTTGAACACTGAAGCTTTCTTT. Its protein product is CASSAFLNTEAFF.